A single sample gave rise to the 10 T cell receptor beta chains below, sequenced in a study of tumor and adjacent non-tumor tissue in lung cancer. This sample's RNA came from whole unsorted tissue. More than 3 cm separated this lung sample from the edge of the tumor. TCRbeta libraries were built with three rounds of nested PCR, modified from ARM-PCR. TCRdb recomputed calls from the multiplex PCR reads with MiXCR, one row per CDR3 protein. In the table there are around 76,000 distinct CDR3 sequences, over 65% of which are singletons. Sequencing was carried out using distant non-tumor lung tissue. The receptors derive from a man in his sixties or seventies with non-small cell lung cancer.

On this clonotype itself: The CDR3 does not end in the conserved phenylalanine or tryptophan, so this is likely a read error. The chain has TRBV29-1 and TRBJ2-5; D is uncertain. The CDR3 consists of 16 residues. Germline-derived CDR1 and CDR2 are SQVTM and ANQGSEA. The CDR3: CNAKPYLQISQETQYL. In DNA form, the CDR3 reads TGCAACGCCAAGCCCTACCTCCAGATAAGTCAAGAGACCCAGTACTTA.

A note on this clonotype: This is likely a read error, given that the CDR3 carries no conserved phenylalanine or tryptophan at its end. The rearrangement links TRBV11-2 to TRBJ2-1; D remains ambiguous. The CDR3 consists of 14 residues. Trimming took off 1 base at V and 7 bases at J, with 11 bases between the two ends. The germline CDR1 and CDR2 sequences are SGHAT and FQNNGV. CDR3: CASSLAGGRNEQFS. For the CDR3, the DNA is TGTGCCAGCAGCTTAGCGGGTGGGCGGAATGAGCAGTTCTCC.

V gene TRBV5-4 combines with J gene TRBJ2-7, with a tentative D call TRBD2 (6 bases). V was cut by 10 bases and J by 6 bases, with 26 bases left in between. The germline gives CDR1 SGHNT, CDR2 YYREEE (reference sequence). CDR3 length: 15 amino acids. CDR3 in amino acids: CAGAAYGTVTCEQYF. In DNA form, the CDR3 reads TGTGCCGGAGCGGCATACGGGACTGTAACCTGCGAGCAGTACTTC.

Of note for this clonotype: Here the CDR3 omits its conserved ending phenylalanine or tryptophan, so a read error is the likely source. CDR3 nucleotide sequence: TGCGCCAGCAGCCAAGAATTGACGGGGAGGAGAGCCCATGAGCAGTTCCTC. Protein sequence: CASSQELTGRRAHEQFL. This chain connects TRBV4-3 to TRBJ2-1; a possible D gene is TRBD2 (6 bases). Germline values: CDR1 LGHNA, CDR2 YSLEER. The germline V and J ends were trimmed by 0 bases and 8 bases, with 20 bases remaining between them. The CDR3 is 17 residues long.

This clonotype was seen just once. A clone one base away is much larger, so this may be a read error. V gene TRBV5-4 combines with J gene TRBJ1-1; D gene unclear. This CDR3 is 14 amino acids long. Germline CDR1 and CDR2: SGHNT and YYREEE (reference sequence). The CDR3 is CASSLVGVNSEAFF. In DNA form, the CDR3 reads TGTGCCAGCAGCTTGGTTGGGGTGAACTCTGAAGCTTTCTTT.

In this sample, this clonotype turned up once. A read error may explain this, as a much larger clone is one base away. The V and J genes are TRBV5-1 and TRBJ1-6; unclear D gene. The germline V gene encodes CDR1 SGHRS and CDR2 YFSETQ. The CDR3 is made up of 14 amino acids. The ends were cut back, 0 bases at V and 10 bases at J, with 11 bases in the middle. This CDR3 is CASSLDRTISPLHF. The CDR3 DNA reads as TGCGCCAGCAGCTTGGATCGGACCATCTCACCCCTCCACTTT.

Remarks on this clonotype: A much larger clone lies a single base off, so this may be a read error. The DNA for the CDR3 is TGCGCCAACAGCCAAGATTGGGCAGGGGGGGAGTGGGTGAACACTGAAGCTTTCTTT. It codes for CANSQDWAGGEWVNTEAFF. The genes are TRBV4-1 and TRBJ1-1; TRBD1 agrees at 7 bases. Germline CDR1 reads MGHRA; CDR2 reads YSYEKL. The CDR3 is made up of 19 amino acids.

Note on this clonotype: A single base separates this from a much larger clone, so it may be a read error. The chain employs TRBV28 and TRBJ2-3; 8 positions agree with TRBD1. Germline assignment: CDR1 MDHEN and CDR2 SYDVKM. CDR3 size: 14 residues. The CDR3 loop is CVSSPGQVSTTQYF. As DNA, the CDR3 is TGTGTCAGCAGCCCGGGACAGGTCTCCACTACGCAGTATTTT.

In the case of this clonotype: A read error may produce the germline difference seen at one junction end. The V and J genes are TRBV7-9 and TRBJ1-5; D uncertain. The CDR3 runs 12 residues. Germline values: CDR1 SEHNR, CDR2 FQNEAQ (reference sequence). The CDR3 here is CASSPSSQTQHF. In DNA, the CDR3 is TGTGCCAGCAGCCCTTCCAGTCAGACCCAGCATTTT.

Concerning this clonotype itself: A junction end diverges from the germline sequence, so it may reflect a read error. This chain joins TRBV5-6 and TRBJ2-1; 10 nucleotides line up with TRBD2. Germline V gene sequence: CDR1 SGHDT, CDR2 YYEEEE. This CDR3 spans 17 amino acids. In nucleotides, the CDR3 is TGTGTCAGCAGCTTGGTGTTGAGTAGCGGGGGGAGAAGTGAGCAGTTCTTC. Its protein is CVSSLVLSSGGRSEQFF.